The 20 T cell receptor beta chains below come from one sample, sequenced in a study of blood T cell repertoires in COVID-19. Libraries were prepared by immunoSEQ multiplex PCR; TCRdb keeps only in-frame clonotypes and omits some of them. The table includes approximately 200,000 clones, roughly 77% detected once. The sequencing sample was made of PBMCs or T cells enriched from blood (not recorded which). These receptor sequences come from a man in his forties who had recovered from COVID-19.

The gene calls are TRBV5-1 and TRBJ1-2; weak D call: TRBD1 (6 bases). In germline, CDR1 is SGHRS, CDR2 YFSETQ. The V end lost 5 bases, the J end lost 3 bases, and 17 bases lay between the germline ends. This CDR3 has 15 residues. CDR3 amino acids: CASRSTLQGYYGYTF. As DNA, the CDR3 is TGCGCCAGCAGATCAACTCTACAGGGTTACTATGGCTACACCTTC. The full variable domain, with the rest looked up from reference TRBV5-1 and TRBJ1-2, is KAGVTQTPRYLIKTRGQQVTLSCSPISGHRSVSWYQQTPGQGLQFLFEYFSETQRNKGNFPGRFSGRQFSNSRSEMNVSTLELGDSALYLCASRSTLQGYYGYTFGSGTRLTVV.

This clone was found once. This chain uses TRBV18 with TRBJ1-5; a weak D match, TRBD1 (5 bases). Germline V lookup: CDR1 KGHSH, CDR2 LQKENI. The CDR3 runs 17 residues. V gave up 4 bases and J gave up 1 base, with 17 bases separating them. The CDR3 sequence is CASSLFGGDGSNQPQHF. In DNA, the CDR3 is TGTGCCAGCTCACTGTTCGGGGGGGACGGGAGCAATCAGCCCCAGCATTTT.

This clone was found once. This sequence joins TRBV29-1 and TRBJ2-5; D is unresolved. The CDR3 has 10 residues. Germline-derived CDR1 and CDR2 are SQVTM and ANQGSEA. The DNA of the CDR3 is TGCAGTACCCAGAAAGAGACCCAGTACTTC. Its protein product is CSTQKETQYF.

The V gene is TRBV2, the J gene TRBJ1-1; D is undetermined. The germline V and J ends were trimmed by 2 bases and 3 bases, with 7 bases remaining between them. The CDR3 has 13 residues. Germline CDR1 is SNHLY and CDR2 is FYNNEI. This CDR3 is CASSEQQYTEAFF. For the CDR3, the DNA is TGTGCCAGCAGTGAACAACAGTACACTGAAGCTTTCTTT. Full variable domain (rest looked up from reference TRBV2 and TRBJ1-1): EPEVTQTPSHQVTQMGQEVILRCVPISNHLYFYWYRQILGQKVEFLVSFYNNEISEKSEIFDDQFSVERPDGSNFTLKIRSTKLEDSAMYFCASSEQQYTEAFFGQGTRLTVV.

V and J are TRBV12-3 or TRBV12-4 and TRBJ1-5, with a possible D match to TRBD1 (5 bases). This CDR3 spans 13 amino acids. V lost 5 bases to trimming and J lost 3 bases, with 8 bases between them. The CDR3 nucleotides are TGTGCCAGCAGTCCAGGGATCAATCAGCCCCAGCATTTT. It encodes CASSPGINQPQHF.

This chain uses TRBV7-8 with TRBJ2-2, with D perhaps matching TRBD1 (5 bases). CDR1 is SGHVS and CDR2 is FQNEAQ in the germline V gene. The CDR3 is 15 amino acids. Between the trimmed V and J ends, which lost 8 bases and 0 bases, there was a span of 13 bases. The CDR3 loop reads CASGATPANTGELFF. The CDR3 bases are TGTGCCAGCGGGGCTACACCCGCGAACACCGGGGAGCTGTTTTTT.

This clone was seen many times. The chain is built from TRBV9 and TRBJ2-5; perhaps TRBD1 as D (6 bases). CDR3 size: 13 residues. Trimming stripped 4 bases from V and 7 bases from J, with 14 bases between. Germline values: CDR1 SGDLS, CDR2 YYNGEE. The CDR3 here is CASSLQGSGTQYF. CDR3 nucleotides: TGTGCCAGCAGCTTACAGGGTAGTGGGACCCAGTACTTC.

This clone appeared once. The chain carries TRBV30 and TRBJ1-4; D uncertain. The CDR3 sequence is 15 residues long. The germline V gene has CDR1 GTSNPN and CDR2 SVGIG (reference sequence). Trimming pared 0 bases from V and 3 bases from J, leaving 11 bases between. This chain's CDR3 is CAWSVTGNANEKLFF. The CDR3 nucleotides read TGTGCCTGGAGTGTAACGGGTAATGCTAATGAAAAACTGTTTTTT.

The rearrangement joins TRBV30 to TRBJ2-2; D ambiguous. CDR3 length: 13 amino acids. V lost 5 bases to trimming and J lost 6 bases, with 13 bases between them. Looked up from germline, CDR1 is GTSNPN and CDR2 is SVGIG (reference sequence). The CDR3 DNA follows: TGTGCCTGGGCGGTTAGAGGCGCCGGGGAGCTGTTTTTT. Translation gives CAWAVRGAGELFF.

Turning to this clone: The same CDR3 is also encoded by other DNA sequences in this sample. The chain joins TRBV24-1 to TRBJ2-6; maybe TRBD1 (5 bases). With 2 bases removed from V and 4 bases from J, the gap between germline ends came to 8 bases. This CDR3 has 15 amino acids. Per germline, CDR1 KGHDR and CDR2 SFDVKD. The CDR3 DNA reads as TGTGCCACCAGTGATTCAGGGTCCGGGGCCAACGTCCTGACTTTC. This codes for CATSDSGSGANVLTF.

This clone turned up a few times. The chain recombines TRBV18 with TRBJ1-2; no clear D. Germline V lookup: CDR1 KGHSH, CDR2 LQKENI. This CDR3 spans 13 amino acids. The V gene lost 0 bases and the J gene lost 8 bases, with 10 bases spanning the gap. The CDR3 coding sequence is TGTGCCAGCTCACCACCAGACTGGCGGGGCTACACCTTC. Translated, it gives CASSPPDWRGYTF.

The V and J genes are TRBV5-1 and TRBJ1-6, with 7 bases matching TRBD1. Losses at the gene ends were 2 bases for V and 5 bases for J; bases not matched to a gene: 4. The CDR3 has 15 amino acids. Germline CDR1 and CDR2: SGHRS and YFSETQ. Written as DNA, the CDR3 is TGCGCCAGCAGCTTCGACAGGGCAAATAATTCACCCCTCCACTTT. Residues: CASSFDRANNSPLHF.

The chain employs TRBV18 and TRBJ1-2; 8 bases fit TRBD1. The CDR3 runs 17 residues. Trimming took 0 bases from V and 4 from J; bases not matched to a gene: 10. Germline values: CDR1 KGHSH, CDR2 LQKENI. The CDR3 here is CASSPPESLTGVYGYTF. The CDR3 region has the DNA TGTGCCAGCTCACCACCGGAATCCTTGACAGGGGTCTATGGCTACACCTTC. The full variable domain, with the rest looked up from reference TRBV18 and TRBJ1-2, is NAGVMQNPRHLVRRRGQEARLRCSPMKGHSHVYWYRQLPEEGLKFMVYLQKENIIDESGMPKERFSAEFPKEGPSILRIQQVVRGDSAAYFCASSPPESLTGVYGYTFGSGTRLTVV.

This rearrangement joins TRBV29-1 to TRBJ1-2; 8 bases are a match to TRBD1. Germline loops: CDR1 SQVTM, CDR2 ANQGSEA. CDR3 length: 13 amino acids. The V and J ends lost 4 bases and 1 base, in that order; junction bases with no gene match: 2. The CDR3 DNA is TGCAGCGTTGGGACAGGGCTTAACTATGGCTACACCTTC. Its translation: CSVGTGLNYGYTF.

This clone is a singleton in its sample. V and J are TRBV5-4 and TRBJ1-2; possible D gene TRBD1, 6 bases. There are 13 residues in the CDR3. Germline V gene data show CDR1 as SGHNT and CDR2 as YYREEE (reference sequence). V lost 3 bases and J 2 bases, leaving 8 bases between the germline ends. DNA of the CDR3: TGTGCCAGCAGCTCCACAGGGAACTATGGCTACACCTTC. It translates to CASSSTGNYGYTF.

Here the CDR3 DNA reads TGTGCCAGTCGGAAGGGGGGGACTAATGAAAAACTGTTTTTT. Its protein product is CASRKGGTNEKLFF. V gene TRBV19 combines with J gene TRBJ1-4; D is perhaps TRBD1 (6 bases). The CDR3 contains 14 residues. V lost 8 bases to trimming and J lost 2 bases, with 12 bases between them. Germline-derived CDR1 and CDR2 are LNHDA and SQIVND (reference sequence).

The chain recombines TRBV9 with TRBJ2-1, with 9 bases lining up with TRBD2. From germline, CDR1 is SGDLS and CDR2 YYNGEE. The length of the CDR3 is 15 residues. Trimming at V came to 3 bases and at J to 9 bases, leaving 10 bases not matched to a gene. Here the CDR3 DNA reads TGTGCCAGCAGCGGTAGCGGGAGTGGTAATGTTGAGCAGTTCTTC. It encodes CASSGSGSGNVEQFF.

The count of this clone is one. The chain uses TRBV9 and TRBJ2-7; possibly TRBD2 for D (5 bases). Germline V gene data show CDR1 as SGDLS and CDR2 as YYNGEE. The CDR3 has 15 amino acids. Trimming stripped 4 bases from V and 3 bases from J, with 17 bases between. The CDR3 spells CASSPQSLGNYEQYF. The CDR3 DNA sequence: TGTGCCAGCAGCCCCCAAAGTCTCGGGAACTACGAGCAGTACTTC. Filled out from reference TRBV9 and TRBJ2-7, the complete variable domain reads DSGVTQTPKHLITATGQRVTLRCSPRSGDLSVYWYQQSLDQGLQFLIQYYNGEERAKGNILERFSAQQFPDLHSELNLSSLELGDSALYFCASSPQSLGNYEQYFGPGTRLTVT.

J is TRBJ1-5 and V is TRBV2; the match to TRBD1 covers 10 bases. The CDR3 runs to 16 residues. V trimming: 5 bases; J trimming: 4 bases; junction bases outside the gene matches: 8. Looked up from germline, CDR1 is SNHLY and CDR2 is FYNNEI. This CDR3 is CASSPFKGQGNQPQHF. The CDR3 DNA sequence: TGTGCCAGCAGTCCGTTCAAGGGACAGGGGAATCAGCCCCAGCATTTT.

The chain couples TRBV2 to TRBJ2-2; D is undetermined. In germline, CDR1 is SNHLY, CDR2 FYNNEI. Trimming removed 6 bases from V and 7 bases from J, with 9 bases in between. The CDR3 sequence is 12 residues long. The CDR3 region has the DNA TGTGCCAGCAGGCAGGATGGCGGGGAGCTGTTTTTT. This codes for CASRQDGGELFF. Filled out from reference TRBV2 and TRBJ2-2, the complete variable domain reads EPEVTQTPSHQVTQMGQEVILRCVPISNHLYFYWYRQILGQKVEFLVSFYNNEISEKSEIFDDQFSVERPDGSNFTLKIRSTKLEDSAMYFCASRQDGGELFFGEGSRLTVL.